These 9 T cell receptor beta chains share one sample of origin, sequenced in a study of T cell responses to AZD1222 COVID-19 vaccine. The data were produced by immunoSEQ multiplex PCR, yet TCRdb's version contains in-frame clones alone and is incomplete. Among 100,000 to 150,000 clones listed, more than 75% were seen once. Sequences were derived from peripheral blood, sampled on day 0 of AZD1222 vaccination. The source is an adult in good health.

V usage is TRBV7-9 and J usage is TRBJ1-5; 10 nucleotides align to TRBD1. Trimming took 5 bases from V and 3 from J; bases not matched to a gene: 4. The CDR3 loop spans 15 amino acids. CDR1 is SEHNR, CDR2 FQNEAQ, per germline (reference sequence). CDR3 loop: CASSLGQGNNQPQHF. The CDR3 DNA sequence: TGTGCCAGCAGCCTGGGACAGGGGAACAATCAGCCCCAGCATTTT.

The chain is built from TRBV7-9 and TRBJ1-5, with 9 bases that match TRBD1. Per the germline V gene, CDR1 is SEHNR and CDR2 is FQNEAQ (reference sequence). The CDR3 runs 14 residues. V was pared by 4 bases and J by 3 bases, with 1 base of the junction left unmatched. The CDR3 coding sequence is TGTGCCAGCAGCTGGGACAGGGACAATCAGCCCCAGCATTTT. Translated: CASSWDRDNQPQHF.

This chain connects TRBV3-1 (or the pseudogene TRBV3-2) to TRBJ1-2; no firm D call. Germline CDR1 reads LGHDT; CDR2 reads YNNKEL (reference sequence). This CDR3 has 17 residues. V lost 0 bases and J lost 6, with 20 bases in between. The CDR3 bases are TGTGCCAGCAGCCAAGAGGTAGGCCGGTTTCAGGTTGATGGCTACACCTTC. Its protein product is CASSQEVGRFQVDGYTF.

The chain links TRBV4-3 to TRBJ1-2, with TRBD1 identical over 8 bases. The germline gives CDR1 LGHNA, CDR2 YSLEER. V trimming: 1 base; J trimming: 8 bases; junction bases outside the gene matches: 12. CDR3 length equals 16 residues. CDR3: CASSQGRFWTGSGYTF. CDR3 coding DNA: TGCGCCAGCAGCCAAGGGAGGTTCTGGACAGGGAGCGGCTACACCTTC.

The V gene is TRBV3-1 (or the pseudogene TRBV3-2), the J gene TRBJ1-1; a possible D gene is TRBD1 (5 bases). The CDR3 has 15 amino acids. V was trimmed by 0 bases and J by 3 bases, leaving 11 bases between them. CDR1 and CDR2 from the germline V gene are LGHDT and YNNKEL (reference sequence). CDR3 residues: CASSQDPGSHTEAFF. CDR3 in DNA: TGTGCCAGCAGCCAAGATCCAGGGTCGCACACTGAAGCTTTCTTT.

CDR3 amino acids: CASSTAGGANYEQYF. In nucleotides, the CDR3 is TGTGCCAGTAGCACCGCGGGGGGGGCAAACTACGAGCAGTACTTC. The chain uses TRBV19 and TRBJ2-7; 9 bases are a match to TRBD2. After removal of 6 bases from V and 3 bases from J, the junction contained 9 bases not matched to a gene. The CDR3 has 15 amino acids. The germline V gene has CDR1 LNHDA and CDR2 SQIVND (reference sequence). The full variable domain, with the rest looked up from reference TRBV19 and TRBJ2-7, is DGGITQSPKYLFRKEGQNVTLSCEQNLNHDAMYWYRQDPGQGLRLIYYSQIVNDFQKGDIAEGYSVSREKKESFPLTVTSAQKNPTAFYLCASSTAGGANYEQYFGPGTRLTVT.

This chain's CDR3 is CASNSRPGGQETQYF. The CDR3 DNA reads TGTGCCAGTAACTCAAGGCCGGGAGGGCAAGAGACCCAGTACTTC. The J gene is TRBJ2-5, the V gene TRBV19; 8 positions match TRBD2. The CDR3 covers 15 residues. Trimming removed 7 bases from V and 2 bases from J; junction bases left unmatched: 9. Germline CDR1 LNHDA, CDR2 SQIVND (reference sequence).

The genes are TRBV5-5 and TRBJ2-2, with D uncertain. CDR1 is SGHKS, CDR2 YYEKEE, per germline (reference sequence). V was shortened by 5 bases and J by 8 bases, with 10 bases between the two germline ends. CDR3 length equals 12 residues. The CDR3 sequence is CASRSPKGELFF. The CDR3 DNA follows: TGTGCCAGCAGATCCCCCAAGGGGGAGCTGTTTTTT.

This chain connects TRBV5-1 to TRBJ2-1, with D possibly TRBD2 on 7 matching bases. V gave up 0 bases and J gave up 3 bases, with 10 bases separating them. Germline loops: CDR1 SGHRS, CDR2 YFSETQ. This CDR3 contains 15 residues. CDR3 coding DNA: TGCGCCAGCAGCTTGGACGGGGGGCTCTACAATGAGCAGTTCTTC. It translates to CASSLDGGLYNEQFF.